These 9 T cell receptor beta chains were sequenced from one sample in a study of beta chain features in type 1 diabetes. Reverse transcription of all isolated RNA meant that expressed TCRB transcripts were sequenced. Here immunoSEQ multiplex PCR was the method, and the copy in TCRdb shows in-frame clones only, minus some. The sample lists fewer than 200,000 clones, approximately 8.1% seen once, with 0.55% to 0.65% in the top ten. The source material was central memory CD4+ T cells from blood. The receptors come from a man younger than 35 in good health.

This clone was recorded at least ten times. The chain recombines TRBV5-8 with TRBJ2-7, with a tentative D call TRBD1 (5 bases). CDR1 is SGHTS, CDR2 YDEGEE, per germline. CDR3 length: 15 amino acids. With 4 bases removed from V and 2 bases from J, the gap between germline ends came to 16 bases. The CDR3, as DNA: TGTGCCAGCAGCCGTATACTACAGGTCCCCTACGAGCAGTACTTC. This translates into CASSRILQVPYEQYF.

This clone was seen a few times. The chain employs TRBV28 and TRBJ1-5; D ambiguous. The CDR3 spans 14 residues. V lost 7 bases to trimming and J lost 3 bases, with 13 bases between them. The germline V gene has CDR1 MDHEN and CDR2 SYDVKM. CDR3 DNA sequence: TGTGCCAGCAAGGGCGGGCAGGACAATCAGCCCCAGCATTTT. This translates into CASKGGQDNQPQHF.

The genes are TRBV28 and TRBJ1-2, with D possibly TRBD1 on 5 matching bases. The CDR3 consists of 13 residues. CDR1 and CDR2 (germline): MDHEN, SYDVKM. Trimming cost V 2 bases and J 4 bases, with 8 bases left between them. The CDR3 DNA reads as TGTGCCAGCAGTTTAAGGGGCGTCTATGGCTACACCTTC. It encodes CASSLRGVYGYTF.

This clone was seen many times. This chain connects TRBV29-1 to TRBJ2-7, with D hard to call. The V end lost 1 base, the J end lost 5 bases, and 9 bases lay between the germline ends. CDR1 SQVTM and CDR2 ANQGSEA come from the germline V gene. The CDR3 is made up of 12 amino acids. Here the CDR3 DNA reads TGCAGCGTTGAAGGCAGTGGCCACGAGCAGTACTTC. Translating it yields CSVEGSGHEQYF.

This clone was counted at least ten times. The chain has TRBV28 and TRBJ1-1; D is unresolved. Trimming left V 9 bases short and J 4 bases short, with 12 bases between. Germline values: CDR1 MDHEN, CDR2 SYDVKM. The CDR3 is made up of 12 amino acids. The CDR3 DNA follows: TGTGCCAGTAAATTGAGTGGCACTGAAGCTTTCTTT. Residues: CASKLSGTEAFF.

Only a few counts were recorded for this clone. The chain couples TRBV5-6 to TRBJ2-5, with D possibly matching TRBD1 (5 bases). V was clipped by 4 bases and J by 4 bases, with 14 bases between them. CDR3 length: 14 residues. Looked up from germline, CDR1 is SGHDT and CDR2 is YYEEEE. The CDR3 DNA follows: TGTGCCAGCAGCCTAAGCAGGGCGCCAGAGACCCAGTACTTC. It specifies CASSLSRAPETQYF.

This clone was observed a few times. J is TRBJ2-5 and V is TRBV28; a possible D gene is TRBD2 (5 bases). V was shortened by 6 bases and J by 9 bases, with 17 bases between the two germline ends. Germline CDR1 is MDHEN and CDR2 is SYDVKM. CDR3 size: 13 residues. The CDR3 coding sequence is TGTGCCAGCAGGTTTAACGGGGTTTCGGCCCAGTACTTC. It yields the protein CASRFNGVSAQYF.

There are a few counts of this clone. The DNA of the CDR3 is TGTGCCAGCAGTGACTCGAGGTCCCCACTTTCTGGCTACACCTTC. It codes for CASSDSRSPLSGYTF. This chain links TRBV6-4 with TRBJ1-2, with no clear D. Trimming stripped 0 bases from V and 7 bases from J, with 15 bases between. Germline CDR1 and CDR2: MRHNA and SNTAGT. This CDR3 spans 15 amino acids.

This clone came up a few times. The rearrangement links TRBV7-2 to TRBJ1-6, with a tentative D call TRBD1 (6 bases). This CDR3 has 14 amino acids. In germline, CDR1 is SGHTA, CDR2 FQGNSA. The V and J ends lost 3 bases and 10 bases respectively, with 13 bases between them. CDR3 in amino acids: CASSLQGQGSPLHF. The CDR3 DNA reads TGTGCCAGCAGCTTGCAGGGGCAGGGATCACCCCTCCACTTT.